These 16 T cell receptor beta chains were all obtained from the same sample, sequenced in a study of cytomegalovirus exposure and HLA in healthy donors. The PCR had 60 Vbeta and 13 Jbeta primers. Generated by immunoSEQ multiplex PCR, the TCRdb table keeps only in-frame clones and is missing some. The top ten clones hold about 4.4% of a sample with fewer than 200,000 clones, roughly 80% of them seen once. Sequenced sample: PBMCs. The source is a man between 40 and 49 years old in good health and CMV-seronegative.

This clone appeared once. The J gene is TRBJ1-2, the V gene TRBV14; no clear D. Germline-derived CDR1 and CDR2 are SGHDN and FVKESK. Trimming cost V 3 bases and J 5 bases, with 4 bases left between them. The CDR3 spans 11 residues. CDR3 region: CASSHVYGYTF. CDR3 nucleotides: TGTGCCAGCAGCCACGTATATGGCTACACCTTC.

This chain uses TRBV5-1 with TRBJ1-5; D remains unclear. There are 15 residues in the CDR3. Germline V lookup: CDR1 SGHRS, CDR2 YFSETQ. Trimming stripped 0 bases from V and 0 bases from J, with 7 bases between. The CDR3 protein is CASSLDPGSNQPQHF. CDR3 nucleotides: TGCGCCAGCAGCTTGGATCCAGGTAGCAATCAGCCCCAGCATTTT.

CDR3 protein: CAWSRDRSLAYSNQPQHF. Here the CDR3 DNA reads TGTGCCTGGAGTAGAGACAGGAGTTTAGCCTATAGCAATCAGCCCCAGCATTTT. This chain connects TRBV30 to TRBJ1-5, with D possibly being TRBD1 (6 bases). V dropped 2 bases and J dropped 0 bases, with 20 bases sitting between them. CDR3 size: 18 residues. Germline-derived CDR1 and CDR2 are GTSNPN and SVGIG (reference sequence).

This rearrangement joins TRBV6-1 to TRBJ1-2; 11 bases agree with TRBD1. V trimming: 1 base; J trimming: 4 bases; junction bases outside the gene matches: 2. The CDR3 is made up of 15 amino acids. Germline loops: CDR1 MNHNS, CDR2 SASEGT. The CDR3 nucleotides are TGTGCCAGCAGTGAAGGGACAGGGGGCGCCTATGGCTACACCTTC. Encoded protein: CASSEGTGGAYGYTF.

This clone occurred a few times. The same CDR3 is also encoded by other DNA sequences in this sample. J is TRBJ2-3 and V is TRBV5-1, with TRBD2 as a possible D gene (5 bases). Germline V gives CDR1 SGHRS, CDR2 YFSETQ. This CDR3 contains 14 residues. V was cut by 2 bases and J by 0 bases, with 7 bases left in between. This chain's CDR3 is CASSFGDSTDTQYF. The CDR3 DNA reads TGCGCCAGCAGCTTCGGGGATAGCACAGATACGCAGTATTTT.

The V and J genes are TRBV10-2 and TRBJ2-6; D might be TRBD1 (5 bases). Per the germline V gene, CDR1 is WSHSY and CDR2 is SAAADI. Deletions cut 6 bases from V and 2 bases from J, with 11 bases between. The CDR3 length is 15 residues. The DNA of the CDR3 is TGCGCCAGCAGCCGAGACAGTCCTGGGGCCAACGTCCTGACTTTC. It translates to CASSRDSPGANVLTF.

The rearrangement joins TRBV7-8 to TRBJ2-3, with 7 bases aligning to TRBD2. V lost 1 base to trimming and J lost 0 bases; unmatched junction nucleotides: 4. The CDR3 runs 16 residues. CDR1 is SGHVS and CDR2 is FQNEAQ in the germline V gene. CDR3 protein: CASSLVRGVSTDTQYF. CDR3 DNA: TGTGCCAGCAGCTTAGTTCGGGGGGTGAGCACAGATACGCAGTATTTT.

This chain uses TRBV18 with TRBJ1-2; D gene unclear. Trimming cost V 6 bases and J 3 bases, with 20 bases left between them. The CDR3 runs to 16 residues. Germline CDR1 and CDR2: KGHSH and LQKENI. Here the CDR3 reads CASSFSTAHEDYGYTF. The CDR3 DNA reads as TGTGCCAGCTCCTTTAGCACGGCTCACGAGGACTATGGCTACACCTTC.

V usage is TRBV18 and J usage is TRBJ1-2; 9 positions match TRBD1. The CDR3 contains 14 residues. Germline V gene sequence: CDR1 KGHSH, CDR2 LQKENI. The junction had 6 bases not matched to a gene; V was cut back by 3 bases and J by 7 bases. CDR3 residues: CASSPWTGAGGYTF. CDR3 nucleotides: TGTGCCAGCTCACCTTGGACAGGGGCGGGTGGCTACACCTTC.

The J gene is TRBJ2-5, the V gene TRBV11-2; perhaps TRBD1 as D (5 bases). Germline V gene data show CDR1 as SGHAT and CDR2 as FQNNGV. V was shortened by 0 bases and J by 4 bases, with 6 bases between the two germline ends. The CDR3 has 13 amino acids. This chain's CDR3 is CASSLDQGETQYF. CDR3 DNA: TGTGCCAGCAGCTTAGATCAGGGAGAGACCCAGTACTTC.

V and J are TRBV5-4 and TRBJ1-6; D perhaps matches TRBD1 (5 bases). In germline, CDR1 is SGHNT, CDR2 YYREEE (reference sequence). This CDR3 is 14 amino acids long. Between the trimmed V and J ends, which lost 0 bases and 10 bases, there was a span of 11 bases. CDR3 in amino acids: CASSLEGLESPLHF. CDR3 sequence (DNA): TGTGCCAGCAGCTTGGAGGGGCTCGAATCACCCCTCCACTTT.

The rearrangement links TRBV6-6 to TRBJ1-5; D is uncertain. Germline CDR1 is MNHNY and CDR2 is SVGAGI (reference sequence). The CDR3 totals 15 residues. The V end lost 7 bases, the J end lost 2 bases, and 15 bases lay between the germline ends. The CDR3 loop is CASTQLPEGNQPQHF. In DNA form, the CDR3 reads TGTGCCAGCACCCAGCTGCCCGAGGGCAATCAGCCCCAGCATTTT.

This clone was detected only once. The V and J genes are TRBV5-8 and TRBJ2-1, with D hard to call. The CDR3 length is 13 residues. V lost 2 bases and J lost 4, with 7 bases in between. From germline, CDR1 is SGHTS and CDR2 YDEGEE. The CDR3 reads CASSFVRYNEQFF. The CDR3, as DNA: TGTGCCAGCAGCTTTGTCAGGTACAATGAGCAGTTCTTC.

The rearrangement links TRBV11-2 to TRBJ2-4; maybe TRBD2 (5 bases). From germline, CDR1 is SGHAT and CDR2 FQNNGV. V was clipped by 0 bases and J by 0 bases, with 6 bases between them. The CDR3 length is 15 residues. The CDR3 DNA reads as TGTGCCAGCAGCTTAGAAGCGGTAGCCAAAAACATTCAGTACTTC. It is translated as CASSLEAVAKNIQYF.

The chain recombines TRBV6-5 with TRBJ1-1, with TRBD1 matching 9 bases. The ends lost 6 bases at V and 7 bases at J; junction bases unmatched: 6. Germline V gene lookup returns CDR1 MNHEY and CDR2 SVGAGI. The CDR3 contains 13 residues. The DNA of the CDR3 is TGTGCCAGCAGCTACGGACAGGGGATTGAAGCTTTCTTT. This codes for CASSYGQGIEAFF.

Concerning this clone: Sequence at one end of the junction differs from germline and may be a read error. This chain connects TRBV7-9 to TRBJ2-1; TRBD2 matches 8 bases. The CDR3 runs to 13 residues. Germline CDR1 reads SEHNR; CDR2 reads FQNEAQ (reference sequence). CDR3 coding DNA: TGTGCCAGCAGCGACACACTAGCGGCGACGCAGCTCTTC. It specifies CASSDTLAATQLF.